This entry lists 20 T cell receptor beta chains sequenced from one sample in a study of T cells in Graves' hyperthyroidism and ophthalmopathy. RNA transcripts gave rise to amplified TCR beta CDR3 regions. During a first-round RT-PCR of the TCR CDR3, the HTBI primer set was used. TCRdb processed the multiplex PCR reads anew with MiXCR; each CDR3 protein has one entry. The sample includes about 380,000 distinct CDR3 sequences, about 18% of them seen just once. The material sequenced was blood. The receptors derive from a man aged 18 to 29 with Graves' ophthalmopathy.

This clonotype was counted ten times or more. The CDR3 DNA follows: TGTGCCAGCAGACCCGACAGGGGAGGAGAGACCCAGTACTTC. Translation gives CASRPDRGGETQYF. The genes are TRBV7-9 and TRBJ2-5; 8 positions agree with TRBD1. V dropped 6 bases and J dropped 4; count of bases not matched to a gene: 7. The CDR3 has 14 amino acids. Germline V lookup: CDR1 SEHNR, CDR2 FQNEAQ (reference sequence). The variable domain in full, completed from reference TRBV7-9 and TRBJ2-5, reads DTGVSQNPRHKITKRGQNVTFRCDPISEHNRLYWYRQTLGQGPEFLTYFQNEAQLEKSRLLSDRFSAERPKGSFSTLEIQRTEQGDSAMYLCASRPDRGGETQYFGPGTRLLVL.

This clonotype turned up a few times. The V gene is TRBV10-1, the J gene TRBJ2-3; D is perhaps TRBD2 (6 bases). V shed 7 bases and J shed 4 bases, with 12 bases lying between them. The CDR3 consists of 13 residues. Germline V gene data show CDR1 as WNHNN and CDR2 as SYGVQD (reference sequence). The DNA of the CDR3 is TGCGCCAGCAATGGGGGGAGTGCAGATACGCAGTATTTT. It is translated as CASNGGSADTQYF.

For this clonotype: A much larger clone sits a single nucleotide away, making a read error possible. The chain links TRBV24-1 to TRBJ2-7; D is ambiguous. Per germline, CDR1 KGHDR and CDR2 SFDVKD. The CDR3 is 15 amino acids. CDR3 in DNA: TGTGCCACCAGTGATAGCACCGAGACACCCTACGGGCAGTACTTC. It is translated as CATSDSTETPYGQYF.

This clonotype was seen repeatedly, ten times or more. CDR3 amino acids: CSASFGGAEVTDTQYF. CDR3 DNA sequence: TGCAGTGCCAGTTTTGGTGGAGCGGAGGTCACAGATACGCAGTATTTT. The V and J genes are TRBV20-1 and TRBJ2-3; D is perhaps TRBD2 (5 bases). This CDR3 spans 16 amino acids. The germline V and J ends were trimmed by 6 bases and 2 bases, with 21 bases remaining between them. Per the germline V gene, CDR1 is DFQATT and CDR2 is SNEGSKA (reference sequence).

The chain recombines TRBV28 with TRBJ1-4; a possible D gene is TRBD1 (5 bases). Per the germline V gene, CDR1 is MDHEN and CDR2 is SYDVKM. Deletions cut 6 bases from V and 4 bases from J, with 15 bases between. The CDR3 sequence is 15 residues long. In DNA, the CDR3 is TGTGCCAGCAGCGACCAGGGTTTCAGTAATGAAAAACTGTTTTTT. Amino acids: CASSDQGFSNEKLFF. The complete variable domain, with remaining parts taken from reference TRBV28 and TRBJ1-4, reads DVKVTQSSRYLVKRTGEKVFLECVQDMDHENMFWYRQDPGLGLRLIYFSYDVKMKEKGDIPEGYSVSREKKERFSLILESASTNQTSMYLCASSDQGFSNEKLFFGSGTQLSVL.

This clonotype was seen repeatedly, ten times or more. This chain uses TRBV2 with TRBJ1-1; a weak D match, TRBD1 (5 bases). CDR1 and CDR2 (germline): SNHLY, FYNNEI. Trimming took off 3 bases at V and 4 bases at J, with 9 bases between the two ends. CDR3 length: 13 residues. The CDR3 sequence is CASSEPGTTEAFF. CDR3 bases: TGTGCCAGCAGTGAGCCCGGGACCACTGAAGCTTTCTTT. The variable domain in full, completed from reference TRBV2 and TRBJ1-1, reads EPEVTQTPSHQVTQMGQEVILRCVPISNHLYFYWYRQILGQKVEFLVSFYNNEISEKSEIFDDQFSVERPDGSNFTLKIRSTKLEDSAMYFCASSEPGTTEAFFGQGTRLTVV.

This clonotype is classed as medium-sized. The chain has TRBV3-1 and TRBJ1-2; 7 nucleotides line up with TRBD1. The CDR3 is 14 amino acids. Looked up from germline, CDR1 is LGHDT and CDR2 is YNNKEL (reference sequence). Unmatched junction bases numbered 6, after V lost 1 base and J lost 7 bases. The CDR3 sequence: CASSQVRGGVGYTF. The CDR3 DNA reads TGTGCCAGCAGCCAAGTTCGAGGGGGCGTTGGCTACACCTTC.

The chain joins TRBV11-3 to TRBJ2-3; no definite D call. Trimming pared 5 bases from V and 6 bases from J, leaving 15 bases between. CDR1 is SGHNT and CDR2 is YENEEA in the germline V gene. This CDR3 has 14 residues. DNA of the CDR3: TGTGCCAGCAGCGCCTCAGTGGGCTATGATACGCAGTATTTT. It codes for CASSASVGYDTQYF.

This clonotype was observed many times. The V and J genes are TRBV2 and TRBJ1-1; a weak D match, TRBD1 (6 bases). This CDR3 comprises 15 residues. Between the trimmed V and J ends, which lost 4 bases and 4 bases, there was a span of 16 bases. The germline V gene encodes CDR1 SNHLY and CDR2 FYNNEI. The CDR3 bases are TGTGCCAGCAGTGGGGGGGGCGGAAGTTTCACTGAAGCTTTCTTT. It translates to CASSGGGGSFTEAFF.

Ten or more counts support this clonotype. The rearrangement joins TRBV2 to TRBJ1-1; D unresolved. CDR1 SNHLY and CDR2 FYNNEI come from the germline V gene. The CDR3 totals 12 residues. V was shortened by 10 bases and J by 1 base, with 10 bases between the two germline ends. CDR3 in amino acids: CATLASNTEAFF. The CDR3, as DNA: TGTGCCACCCTTGCATCGAACACTGAAGCTTTCTTT.

This clonotype has ten or more counts. The genes are TRBV29-1 and TRBJ1-1; TRBD1 matches at 10 bases. Germline assignment: CDR1 SQVTM and CDR2 ANQGSEA. The J segment lost 0 bases and the V segment lost 8 bases, leaving 9 bases of the junction unmatched. This CDR3 has 15 residues. The chain's CDR3 is CSSIGQGEVNTEAFF. In DNA, the CDR3 is TGCAGCTCCATAGGACAGGGGGAGGTGAACACTGAAGCTTTCTTT.

This chain connects TRBV20-1 to TRBJ2-3; TRBD2 matches 14 bases. V dropped 6 bases and J dropped 2; count of bases not matched to a gene: 4. Germline CDR1 is DFQATT and CDR2 is SNEGSKA (reference sequence). This CDR3 contains 15 residues. The CDR3 region has the DNA TGCAGTGCCCGGACTAGCGGGGGGTACACAGATACGCAGTATTTT. Its translation is CSARTSGGYTDTQYF.

The chain links TRBV6-2 or TRBV6-3 to TRBJ2-7; 8 bases agree with TRBD1. The CDR3 sequence is 13 residues long. Germline V CDR1 and CDR2: MNHEY, SVGEGT. V shed 8 bases, J shed 6 bases, and the junction held 9 bases outside the gene matches. The CDR3 loop is CASAGQGRREQYF. The DNA of the CDR3 is TGTGCCAGCGCCGGACAGGGAAGGCGCGAGCAGTACTTC.

A remark on this clonotype: The germline gene is not matched at one end of the junction; a read error may be the cause. This chain links TRBV19 with TRBJ1-1; weak D call: TRBD1 (5 bases). The germline V gene encodes CDR1 LNHDA and CDR2 SQIVND (reference sequence). CDR3 size: 14 residues. The CDR3 here is CASSIGDTGTEAFF. CDR3 DNA: TGTGCTAGTAGTATAGGGGATACCGGCACTGAAGCTTTCTTT.

At least ten counts were recorded for this clonotype. The chain is built from TRBV5-6 and TRBJ1-1; no firm D call. This CDR3 has 15 amino acids. Trimming took off 0 bases at V and 4 bases at J, with 13 bases between the two ends. From germline, CDR1 is SGHDT and CDR2 YYEEEE. CDR3 in DNA: TGTGCCAGCAGCTTGGTTCGGCGTCAAGTCACTGAAGCTTTCTTT. Its translation is CASSLVRRQVTEAFF.

This clonotype was seen repeatedly, ten times or more. This sequence joins TRBV2 and TRBJ1-2; no reliable D call. The CDR3 extends over 15 amino acids. The V gene lost 6 bases and the J gene lost 2 bases, with 16 bases spanning the gap. From germline, CDR1 is SNHLY and CDR2 FYNNEI. Here the CDR3 DNA reads TGTGCCAGCAGGCCCGAGAGCTGGGGAAACTATGGCTACACCTTC. Amino acids: CASRPESWGNYGYTF.

This clonotype was detected ten times or more. This chain joins TRBV5-1 and TRBJ1-2; the match to TRBD1 covers 10 bases. V was pared by 4 bases and J by 3 bases, with 3 bases of the junction left unmatched. Germline CDR1 reads SGHRS; CDR2 reads YFSETQ. CDR3 length equals 14 residues. The CDR3 spells CASSDGTGDYGYTF. In DNA, the CDR3 is TGCGCCAGCAGCGATGGGACAGGGGACTATGGCTACACCTTC.

The chain links TRBV19 to TRBJ1-5; D not certain. V lost 8 bases, J lost 11 bases, and 13 bases lay in between. Germline V gene sequence: CDR1 LNHDA, CDR2 SQIVND (reference sequence). This CDR3 comprises 11 residues. Here the CDR3 DNA reads TGTGCCAGTTCCGACTGGCCTTCCCAGCATTTT. It yields the protein CASSDWPSQHF.

This clonotype occurred many times. The chain has TRBV20-1 and TRBJ2-2; 9 bases map to TRBD1. J gave up 5 bases and V 6 bases, and 10 bases lay outside the gene matches. In germline, CDR1 is DFQATT, CDR2 SNEGSKA (reference sequence). The CDR3 covers 15 residues. The CDR3 DNA sequence: TGCAGTGCCTCCCGACAGGGGGTTAGGACCGGGGAGCTGTTTTTT. Protein: CSASRQGVRTGELFF.

This sequence joins TRBV28 and TRBJ2-1; the D is unclear. Per the germline V gene, CDR1 is MDHEN and CDR2 is SYDVKM. The CDR3 sequence is 15 residues long. V dropped 3 bases and J dropped 0 bases, with 9 bases sitting between them. The CDR3: CASSFGQSSYNEQFF. CDR3 sequence (DNA): TGTGCCAGCAGTTTTGGGCAGTCCTCCTACAATGAGCAGTTCTTC.